The entry below gives a single TCR beta chain sequence along with its context. What it recognizes is unknown. This sample is drawn from a study of OX40 agonist ivuxolimab in advanced cancers. Study-wide context: An agonistic anti-OX40 (CD134) antibody, ivuxolimab, was used to treat the patients. Hepatocellular carcinoma, melanoma, renal cell or head and neck cancer occurred in dose-escalation patients. Points from the study as a whole: Blood T cells, both CD4+ and CD8+, expanded clonally by week 6 at 0.1 to 3.0 mg/kg.

The CDR3 length is 14 residues. Germline assignment: CDR1 SEHNR and CDR2 FQNEAQ (reference sequence). Trimming cost V 1 base and J 1 base, with 7 bases left between them. Researchers took blood at baseline, on cycle 4 day 1, and on cycle 7 day 1. Profiled with immunoSEQ multiplex PCR; TCRdb holds only in-frame clones, not every one. The table records roughly 32,000 clones, about three quarters of them present only once. Here the sequenced sample was CD4+ or CD8+ T cells sorted from blood, taken in a trial of the OX40 agonist ivuxolimab. The chain uses TRBV7-9 and TRBJ1-1; a possible D gene is TRBD1 (6 bases). The sequence derives from an adult with an advanced solid tumor such as melanoma, head and neck, liver or kidney cancer. CDR3 protein: CASSLGTANTEAFF. CDR3 nucleotide sequence: TGTGCCAGCAGCTTAGGGACAGCGAACACTGAAGCTTTCTTT.